This T cell receptor (beta chain) was observed in a study of T cell responses to AZD1222 COVID-19 vaccine (dated by TCRdb to the early 2020s). Regarding the study in general: Because spike-specific TCR depth and breadth did not differ between the two schedules, AZD1222 recipients who got a second dose at roughly 4 weeks were pooled with those who got a second dose at roughly 12 weeks. A total of approximately 230 trial participants underwent TCR sequencing, of whom approximately 210 received two doses of AZD1222 and about 26 received two doses of the MenACWY control vaccine. Trial participants were enrolled into age subgroups of 18-55, 56-69 and 70-plus years, which contained around 150, 28 and 57 TCR-sequenced participants, respectively.

What the authors observed across the whole study: Epitopes outside the regions mutated in the B.1.351 and B.1.1.7 variants were reportedly recognized by nearly half of the unique spike-specific TCRs. Only a handful of AZD1222 recipients were SARS-CoV-2 seropositive at baseline, limiting conclusions about previously exposed vaccinees. CD4 TCRs associated with the vaccine covered the entire spike protein, and the dominant responses were in regions 160-218 and 743-854. Participants were mostly white British and included more females than males, and it was suggested by the authors that clonal diversity may have been underestimated. In the small 56-69-year group, the increase in depth fell short of significance, most likely because of low power. A significant rise in spike-specific TCR breadth and depth was observed after two AZD1222 doses relative to day 0 and relative to MenACWY recipients. Because no day 14 peak-response samples were available, the repertoires could be characterized only after the peak T cell response.

Trimming leaves V shorter by 4 bases and J shorter by 4 bases, with the junction holding 3 bases beyond the gene matches. CDR1 LGHDT and CDR2 YNNKEL were looked up in the germline V gene (reference sequence). The CDR3 numbers 14 residues from cysteine through phenylalanine. Of the read, only the CDR3 DNA is kept; its 42 bases are in frame from base 1. About this clone: This receptor's antigen is unknown. The sample holds no much larger clone one base away, and base qualities are not on file.

The CDR3 regions of human TCRbeta chains were analyzed by immunosequencing. The study's processing was this. TCRs in the repertoires were matched against a reference library of SARS-CoV-2-specific TCRs that had been generated with the MIRA antigen-specificity platform. Breadth was defined as the fraction of unique TCRs that were SARS-CoV-2-associated, and depth was defined as the fraction of total T cells that were SARS-CoV-2-associated. Using the MIRA data, each spike-specific TCR was assigned both to the spike region to which the TCR was reactive and to a CD4 or CD8 class. Log10-transformed breadth and depth values were compared by one-way ANOVA with Sidak's multiple comparisons tests. This is the immuneACCESS table as TCRdb keeps it, with only in-frame sequences that have V and J called. A part of the clones is gone; compared with another copy, unresolved V genes explain less than half, and the rest is unexplained. V, J and clone size were drawn from that table, and D and trimming were deduced from the DNA. For this sample there are some 140,000 clones; around 84% appear just once. The ten most abundant clones make up roughly 4.3% of the sample.

The sample's time point, from its label and the paper: baseline before first vaccination. Vaccinee samples came from UK trials COV001 and COV002, including a single-blind randomized controlled phase 2/3 trial of AZD1222 (ChAdOx1 nCoV-19) in healthy adults. For TCRbeta chain sequencing, PBMC samples from trial participants were taken at day 0 and at day 28 after the second dose. The rearranged segments are TRBV3-1 (or the pseudogene TRBV3-2) and TRBJ1-2; 10 bases in between match TRBD1. Here the sequenced sample was peripheral blood, taken on day 0 of AZD1222 vaccination. The source is an adult in good health. The nucleotide sequence is given as TGTGCCAGCAGCCCGACAGGGGGCCTCTATGGCTACACCTTC. Translated, it reads CASSPTGGLYGYTF.